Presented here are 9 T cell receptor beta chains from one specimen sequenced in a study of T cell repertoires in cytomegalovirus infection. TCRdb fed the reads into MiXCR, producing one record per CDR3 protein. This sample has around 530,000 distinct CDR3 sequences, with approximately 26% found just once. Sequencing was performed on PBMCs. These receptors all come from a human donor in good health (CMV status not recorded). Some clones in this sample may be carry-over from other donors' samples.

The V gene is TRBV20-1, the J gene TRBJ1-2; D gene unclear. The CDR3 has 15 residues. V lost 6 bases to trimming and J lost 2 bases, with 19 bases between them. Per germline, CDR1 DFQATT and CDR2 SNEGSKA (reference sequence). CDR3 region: CSAHAAKGLNYGYTF. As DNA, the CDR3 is TGCAGTGCCCACGCGGCGAAAGGGCTAAACTATGGCTACACCTTC.

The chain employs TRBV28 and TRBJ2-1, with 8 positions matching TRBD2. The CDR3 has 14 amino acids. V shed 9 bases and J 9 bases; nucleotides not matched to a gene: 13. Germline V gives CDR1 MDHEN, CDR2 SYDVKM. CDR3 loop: CASLSSLAGSEQFF. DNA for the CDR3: TGTGCCAGTCTGAGTAGCCTAGCGGGCAGTGAGCAGTTCTTC. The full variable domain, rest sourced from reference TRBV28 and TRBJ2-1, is DVKVTQSSRYLVKRTGEKVFLECVQDMDHENMFWYRQDPGLGLRLIYFSYDVKMKEKGDIPEGYSVSREKKERFSLILESASTNQTSMYLCASLSSLAGSEQFFGPGTRLTVL.

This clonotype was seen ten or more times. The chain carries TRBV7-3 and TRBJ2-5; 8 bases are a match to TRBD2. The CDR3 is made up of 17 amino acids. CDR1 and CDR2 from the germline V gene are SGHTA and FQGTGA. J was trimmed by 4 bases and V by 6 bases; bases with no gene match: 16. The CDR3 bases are TGTGCCAGCAGGCCACACGCCGGGACTAGTTCGCGAGAGACCCAGTACTTC. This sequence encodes CASRPHAGTSSRETQYF.

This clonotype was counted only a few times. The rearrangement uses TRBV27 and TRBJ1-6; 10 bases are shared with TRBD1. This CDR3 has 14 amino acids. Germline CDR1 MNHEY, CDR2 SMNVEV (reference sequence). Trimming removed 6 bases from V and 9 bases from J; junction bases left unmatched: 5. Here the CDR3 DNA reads TGTGCCAGCAGGGAGACAGGGGGCGTTTCACCCCTCCACTTT. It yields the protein CASRETGGVSPLHF.

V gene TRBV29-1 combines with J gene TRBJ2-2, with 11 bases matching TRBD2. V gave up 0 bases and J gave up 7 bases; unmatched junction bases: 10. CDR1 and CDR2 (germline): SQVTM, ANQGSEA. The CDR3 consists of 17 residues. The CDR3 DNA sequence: TGCAGCGTTGAAGATTTTAGCGGGAGGGCCGGGGGCGGGGAGCTGTTTTTT. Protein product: CSVEDFSGRAGGGELFF.

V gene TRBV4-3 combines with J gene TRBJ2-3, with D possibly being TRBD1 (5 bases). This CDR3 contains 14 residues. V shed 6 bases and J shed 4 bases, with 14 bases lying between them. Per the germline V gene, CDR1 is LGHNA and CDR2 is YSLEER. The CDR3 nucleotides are TGCGCCAGCAGAAGGGGAACTGGCGCAGATACGCAGTATTTT. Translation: CASRRGTGADTQYF.

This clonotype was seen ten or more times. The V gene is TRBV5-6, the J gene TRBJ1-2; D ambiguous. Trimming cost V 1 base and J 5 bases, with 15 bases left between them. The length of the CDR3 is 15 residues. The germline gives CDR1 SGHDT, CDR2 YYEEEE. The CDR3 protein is CASSLRGSGIYGYTF. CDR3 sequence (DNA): TGTGCCAGCAGCTTGAGAGGCAGTGGGATTTATGGCTACACCTTC. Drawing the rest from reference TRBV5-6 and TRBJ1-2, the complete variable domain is DAGVTQSPTHLIKTRGQQVTLRCSPKSGHDTVSWYQQALGQGPQFIFQYYEEEERQRGNFPDRFSGHQFPNYSSELNVNALLLGDSALYLCASSLRGSGIYGYTFGSGTRLTVV.

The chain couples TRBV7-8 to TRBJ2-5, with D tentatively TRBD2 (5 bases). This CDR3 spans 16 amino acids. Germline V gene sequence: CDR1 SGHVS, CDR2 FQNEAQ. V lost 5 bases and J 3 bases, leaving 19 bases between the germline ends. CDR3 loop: CASSPRHGLGKETQYF. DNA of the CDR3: TGTGCCAGCAGCCCCCGACACGGACTGGGGAAAGAGACCCAGTACTTC.

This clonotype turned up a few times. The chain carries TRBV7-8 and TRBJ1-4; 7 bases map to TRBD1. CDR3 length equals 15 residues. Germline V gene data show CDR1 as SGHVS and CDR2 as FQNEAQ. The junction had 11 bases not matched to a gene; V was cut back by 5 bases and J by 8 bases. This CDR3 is CASSTTGTAAEKLFF. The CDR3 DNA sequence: TGTGCCAGCAGCACTACGGGGACAGCAGCGGAAAAACTGTTTTTT.